These 18 T cell receptor beta chains came from one sample sequenced in a study of blood T cells in healthy people across ages. Sample-barcoded 5' priming and a J-beta primer mix drove a second PCR of roughly 7 to 11 cycles. MiXCR, run by TCRdb on the 5' RACE reads, gives a single entry per CDR3 protein. The sample includes more than 1 million distinct CDR3 sequences, under 45% of them seen just once. Sequencing was carried out using blood. All receptors derive from a woman aged 55-70 years in good health.

The CDR3 protein is CSVISGTGEEKLFF. CDR3 sequence (DNA): TGCAGCGTTATTTCCGGGACAGGGGAAGAAAAACTGTTTTTT. This chain uses TRBV29-1 with TRBJ1-4, with 10 bases lining up with TRBD1. This CDR3 is 14 amino acids long. Germline values: CDR1 SQVTM, CDR2 ANQGSEA. Germline trimming cut 5 bases from V and 8 bases from J; bases unmatched to any gene: 8.

The chain is built from TRBV29-1 and TRBJ2-7, with a possible D match to TRBD1 (5 bases). In germline, CDR1 is SQVTM, CDR2 ANQGSEA. The CDR3 spans 13 residues. V lost 4 bases to trimming and J lost 1 base, with 11 bases between them. The CDR3 here is CSVAQGGSYEQYF. The CDR3, as DNA: TGCAGCGTTGCGCAGGGTGGGTCCTACGAGCAGTACTTC.

This chain uses TRBV24-1 with TRBJ2-5; maybe TRBD1 (6 bases). Germline V gene sequence: CDR1 KGHDR, CDR2 SFDVKD. The V and J ends lost 9 bases and 3 bases respectively, with 13 bases between them. The CDR3 is made up of 13 amino acids. The CDR3, as DNA: TGTGCCACCGGCCACAGGGATGAAGAGACCCAGTACTTC. Amino acid sequence: CATGHRDEETQYF.

This rearrangement joins TRBV12-3 or TRBV12-4 to TRBJ2-5; tentative D call: TRBD1 (5 bases). This CDR3 is 14 amino acids long. V lost 7 bases, J lost 6 bases, and 18 bases lay in between. The CDR3 region is CASTSDNRRKTQYF. DNA of the CDR3: TGTGCCAGCACTTCCGACAACAGGCGGAAGACCCAGTACTTC.

A word on this clonotype: Relative to the germline gene, one junction end is altered; a read error may explain this. V is TRBV12-3 or TRBV12-4 and J is TRBJ2-7, with D tentatively TRBD1 or TRBD2 (5 bases each). The CDR3 totals 14 residues. CDR3 DNA: TGTGCCAGCAGTGTAGCAGGGCGAGGGTACGAGCAGTACTTC. Protein product: CASSVAGRGYEQYF.

The J gene is TRBJ1-1, the V gene TRBV29-1, with 8 bases fitting TRBD1. V was pared by 1 base and J by 4 bases, with 5 bases of the junction left unmatched. There are 14 residues in the CDR3. Germline V CDR1 and CDR2: SQVTM, ANQGSEA. The CDR3 is CSVEALTGGTEAFF. CDR3 nucleotide sequence: TGCAGCGTTGAAGCCCTAACAGGGGGCACTGAAGCTTTCTTT. The full variable domain, its missing parts supplied by reference TRBV29-1 and TRBJ1-1, is SAVISQKPSRDICQRGTSLTIQCQVDSQVTMMFWYRQQPGQSLTLIATANQGSEATYESGFVIDKFPISRPNLTFSTLTVSNMSPEDSSIYLCSVEALTGGTEAFFGQGTRLTVV.

The chain employs TRBV5-1 and TRBJ2-7; D might be TRBD1 (5 bases). CDR1 is SGHRS and CDR2 is YFSETQ in the germline V gene. Trimming took 4 bases from V and 2 from J, leaving 10 bases between them. CDR3 length: 13 residues. The CDR3 coding sequence is TGCGCCAGCAGCAGGGCAGGGACCTACGAGCAGTACTTC. It specifies CASSRAGTYEQYF.

A few counts support this clonotype. This sequence joins TRBV7-2 and TRBJ1-2; no clear D gene. The CDR3 has 17 amino acids. CDR1 and CDR2 from the germline V gene are SGHTA and FQGNSA. V was clipped by 5 bases and J by 0 bases, with 19 bases between them. CDR3 loop: CASSPPGRSEANYGYTF. DNA of the CDR3: TGTGCCAGCAGCCCGCCCGGGAGGTCAGAAGCTAACTATGGCTACACCTTC.

The chain joins TRBV7-9 to TRBJ2-1, with D perhaps TRBD2 (6 bases). Trimming took off 5 bases at V and 9 bases at J, with 17 bases between the two ends. The CDR3 loop spans 14 amino acids. In germline, CDR1 is SEHNR, CDR2 FQNEAQ (reference sequence). CDR3 protein: CASSVRTTQGEQFF. DNA for the CDR3: TGTGCCAGCAGCGTAAGGACTACCCAGGGTGAGCAGTTCTTC.

The chain is built from TRBV2 and TRBJ1-2; unclear D gene. Per the germline V gene, CDR1 is SNHLY and CDR2 is FYNNEI. The ends were cut back, 8 bases at V and 6 bases at J, with 16 bases in the middle. The CDR3 has 13 residues. CDR3 amino acids: CASLERTHDGYTF. CDR3 DNA: TGTGCCAGCCTGGAACGGACTCATGATGGCTACACCTTC.

The chain is built from TRBV28 and TRBJ1-2, with D tentatively TRBD1 (6 bases). Germline V gives CDR1 MDHEN, CDR2 SYDVKM. The CDR3 is 15 residues long. The V gene lost 6 bases and the J gene lost 1 base, with 15 bases spanning the gap. Here the CDR3 DNA reads TGTGCCAGCAGCCCAACAGGGTCAAGTAACTATGGCTACACCTTC. The encoded protein is CASSPTGSSNYGYTF.

This clonotype was seen more than once but under ten times. The chain combines TRBV6-5 with TRBJ1-4; unclear D gene. Deletions cut 6 bases from V and 5 bases from J, with 10 bases between. The CDR3 length is 13 residues. In germline, CDR1 is MNHEY, CDR2 SVGAGI. The CDR3 loop reads CASSPLGNEKLFF. The CDR3 DNA is TGTGCCAGCAGCCCGCTCGGGAATGAAAAACTGTTTTTT.

The chain recombines TRBV14 with TRBJ2-7; D gene unclear. The CDR3 length is 14 residues. Trimming pared 1 base from V and 3 bases from J, leaving 10 bases between. Germline loops: CDR1 SGHDN, CDR2 FVKESK. The CDR3 nucleotides are TGTGCCAGCAGCCAAGGGGCAAACTTCTACGAGCAGTACTTC. Its translation: CASSQGANFYEQYF.

Only a few counts were recorded for this clonotype. This rearrangement joins TRBV10-3 to TRBJ2-3; 7 nucleotides agree with TRBD2. The CDR3 length is 14 residues. The J segment lost 4 bases and the V segment lost 6 bases, leaving 7 bases of the junction unmatched. Germline V gene sequence: CDR1 ENHRY, CDR2 SYGVKD. The CDR3 loop is CAIREGLLADTQYF. CDR3 coding DNA: TGTGCCATCAGGGAGGGACTATTGGCAGATACGCAGTATTTT.

This clonotype was observed a few times. This sequence joins TRBV3-1 and TRBJ2-7, with D possibly being TRBD1 (5 bases). Trimming pared 1 base from V and 6 bases from J, leaving 13 bases between. The CDR3 length is 14 residues. CDR1 and CDR2 (germline): LGHDT, YNNKEL (reference sequence). CDR3 sequence reads: CASSQVQGTSEQYF. The CDR3 nucleotides read TGTGCCAGCAGCCAAGTCCAGGGAACGAGCGAGCAGTACTTC.

J is TRBJ2-3 and V is TRBV3-1; 9 bases are a match to TRBD2. This CDR3 is built from 14 residues. Germline assignment: CDR1 LGHDT and CDR2 YNNKEL (reference sequence). The CDR3 loop is CETGLAISTDTQYF. In DNA, the CDR3 is TGTGAGACCGGACTAGCGATTAGCACAGATACGCAGTATTTT.

The gene calls are TRBV5-6 and TRBJ2-7; D possibly uses TRBD1 or TRBD2 (6 bases each). The CDR3 sequence is 15 residues long. Germline V gives CDR1 SGHDT, CDR2 YYEEEE. Deletions cut 3 bases from V and 3 bases from J, with 16 bases between. The DNA for the CDR3 is TGTGCCAGCAGCTATGGGGGGACAAGCTACTACGAGCAGTACTTC. Residues: CASSYGGTSYYEQYF.

A remark on this clonotype: A much larger clone is a single base away; this may be a read error. J is TRBJ2-1 and V is TRBV7-2; maybe TRBD2 (5 bases). Deletions cut 3 bases from V and 9 bases from J, with 15 bases between. The CDR3 consists of 14 residues. The germline CDR1 and CDR2 sequences are SGHTA and FQGNSA. This chain's CDR3 is CASSFDRGKGEQFF. The CDR3, as DNA: TGTGCCAGCAGCTTTGACCGGGGAAAGGGTGAGCAGTTCTTC.